These T cell receptor beta chains were read from a single sample in a study of shared clonotypes between healthy human individuals. Repertoires were generated with immunoSEQ multiplex PCR, while TCRdb's copy carries only in-frame clones and drops some. The table has more than 400,000 clones, roughly 95% seen once. Material for sequencing was naive CD4+ T cells sorted from blood. The source of these receptors is a woman aged 25-40 years in good health. CDR3s include the opening cysteine and the closing phenylalanine or tryptophan. A D gene is named only where the DNA matches it firmly. A row's size may be missing; if present it is once, few, many or a size class.

>12|TRBJ2-7|TRBV29-1|NA|NA
TGCAGCGTTGTCCAGGGGGGAGACGAGCAGTACTTC
CSVVQGGDEQYF
>14|TRBJ2-7|TRBV7-9|NA|NA
TGTGCCAGCAGCTTAGCCCAGGGGCACTACGAGCAGTACTTC
CASSLAQGHYEQYF
>16|TRBJ2-7|TRBV9|NA|NA
TGTGCCAGCAGCGTAGTCGATCTAGCAGAGACCTACGAGCAGTACTTC
CASSVVDLAETYEQYF
>13|TRBJ1-5|TRBV18|NA|few
TGTGCCAGCTCACCACAGCGCAATCAGCCCCAGCATTTT
CASSPQRNQPQHF
>15|TRBJ2-7|TRBV4-2|TRBD2|NA
TGTGCCAGCAGCCAGAGAGCGGGAGGGGGCTACGAGCAGTACTTC
CASSQRAGGGYEQYF
>14|TRBJ2-7|TRBV11-2|NA|few
TGTGCCAGCAGGAATACCGCAGTGCCCTACGAGCAGTACTTC
CASRNTAVPYEQYF
>15|TRBJ2-2|TRBV2|NA|once
TGTGCCAGCAACATAGACGGCCCAAACACCGGGGAGCTGTTTTTT
CASNIDGPNTGELFF
>17|TRBJ2-7|TRBV11-2|NA|once
TGTGCCAGCAGCCGGGATCTGGGGCCCGCTCCCTTATACGAGCAGTACTTC
CASSRDLGPAPLYEQYF
>17|TRBJ2-3|TRBV4-1|NA|NA
TGCGCCAGCAGCCAAGGGTTCGTGTCCCAAGGAGCAGATACGCAGTATTTT
CASSQGFVSQGADTQYF
>15|TRBJ2-1|TRBV6-6|TRBD2|NA
TGTGCCAGCAGTTATCCCCCTAGCGGCTACAATGAGCAGTTCTTC
CASSYPPSGYNEQFF
>16|TRBJ2-1|TRBV11-2|TRBD2|NA
TGTGCCAGCAGCTTAGCGAGGACTAGCGGGACCAATGAGCAGTTCTTC
CASSLARTSGTNEQFF
>16|TRBJ1-5|TRBV28|NA|NA
TGTGCCAGCAGTTTGACCGGGAGGTTGAGCAATCAGCCCCAGCATTTT
CASSLTGRLSNQPQHF
>16|TRBJ1-5|TRBV5-8|NA|NA
TGTGCCAGCAGCTGGAGTCTAGGGGAGTTTGGTCAGCCCCAGCATTTT
CASSWSLGEFGQPQHF
>11|TRBJ2-3|TRBV5-1|NA|NA
TGCGCCAGCAGCTTTGAGGGTACGCAGTATTTT
CASSFEGTQYF
>15|TRBJ2-1|TRBV6-4|TRBD1|once
TGTGCCAGCAGTGACAGAGGGGGCGCAGGGTATGAGCAGTTCTTC
CASSDRGGAGYEQFF
>15|TRBJ1-4|TRBV4-2|TRBD1|NA
TGTGCCAGCAGCCAAGGAGGACAGGATAATGAAAAACTGTTTTTT
CASSQGGQDNEKLFF
>16|TRBJ2-7|TRBV6-5|NA|NA
TGTGCCAGCAGTTACTCGACGGACCGGCCTACCTACGAGCAGTACTTC
CASSYSTDRPTYEQYF
>17|TRBJ2-6|TRBV4-1|NA|NA
TGCGCCAGCAGCCAAGAGAGAGCCCACTCTGGGGCCAACGTCCTGACTTTC
CASSQERAHSGANVLTF
>14|TRBJ1-6|TRBV28|NA|NA
TGTGCCAGCATCGAGAGACAGCCGAATTCACCCCTCCACTTT
CASIERQPNSPLHF
>12|TRBJ1-5|TRBV29-1|NA|few
TGCAGCGTTGGAGAGACCAATCAGCCCCAGCATTTT
CSVGETNQPQHF
>17|TRBJ2-1|TRBV11-2|TRBD2|NA
TGTGCCAGCAGCTTTCATGTAGATAGCGGGAGGGTGGATGAGCAGTTCTTC
CASSFHVDSGRVDEQFF
>14|TRBJ2-3|TRBV27|TRBD2|NA
TGTGCCAGCAGGTCTAGCGGGTCCACAGATACGCAGTATTTT
CASRSSGSTDTQYF
>16|TRBJ2-2|TRBV7-8|TRBD2|once
TGTGCCAGCAGGGAACGAACTAGCGGGAACACCGGGGAGCTGTTTTTT
CASRERTSGNTGELFF
>13|TRBJ1-1|TRBV6-1|TRBD1|NA
TGTGCCAACAGAGGACAGGGCGGGGTTGAAGCTTTCTTT
CANRGQGGVEAFF
>16|TRBJ1-5|TRBV19|NA|once
TGTGCCAGTAACACCCGGGGGGGGAATGGCAATCAGCCCCAGCATTTT
CASNTRGGNGNQPQHF
>13|TRBJ1-4|TRBV25-1|NA|NA
TGTGCCGGCAGTGAATCCGGGCAGGAAAAACTGTTTTTT
CAGSESGQEKLFF
>13|TRBJ1-1|TRBV29-1|NA|NA
TGCAGCTCGCCCGGGGAGAGGAACACTGAAGCTTTCTTT
CSSPGERNTEAFF
>13|TRBJ1-2|TRBV19|NA|NA
TGTGCCAGTAGTATCGGGGGCTTCGGTGGCTACACCTTC
CASSIGGFGGYTF
>15|TRBJ1-1|TRBV4-2|TRBD1|NA
TGTGCCAGCAGCCCCAAGGACAGGGGAGATACTGAAGCTTTCTTT
CASSPKDRGDTEAFF
>16|TRBJ2-1|TRBV5-1|TRBD2|NA
TGCGCCAGCAGCCATAGACTAGCGACGGCCTACAATGAGCAGTTCTTC
CASSHRLATAYNEQFF
>15|TRBJ2-7|TRBV19|TRBD2|NA
TGTGCCAGTAGTATATTAGCGGGAAATGTGTACGAGCAGTACTTC
CASSILAGNVYEQYF
>15|TRBJ2-3|TRBV6-6|TRBD2|NA
TGTGCCAGCGCGCGAGTAGCGGGTTATACAGATACGCAGTATTTT
CASARVAGYTDTQYF
>18|TRBJ2-6|TRBV28|NA|NA
TGTGCCAGCACCACCCTTCCAGCCCCTCTCTCTGGGGCCAACGTCCTGACTTTC
CASTTLPAPLSGANVLTF
>13|TRBJ1-4|TRBV28|NA|NA
TGTGCCAGCAGTTTGGGGGGCGATGAAAAACTGTTTTTT
CASSLGGDEKLFF
>14|TRBJ2-1|TRBV27|NA|NA
TGTGCCAGCAGCCTTCCAGGAGGGCTCGGTGAGCAGTTCTTC
CASSLPGGLGEQFF
>11|TRBJ2-1|TRBV19|NA|once
TGTGCCAGTAGTATTGGCAGGGGGCAGTTCTTC
CASSIGRGQFF
>12|TRBJ1-2|TRBV5-1|NA|NA
TGCGCCAGCAGCCCCCGGGACTATGGCTACACCTTC
CASSPRDYGYTF
>13|TRBJ2-7|TRBV19|TRBD1|NA
TGTGCCAGTAGTTTGGGACAGGGTGACGAGCAGTACTTC
CASSLGQGDEQYF
>11|TRBJ2-5|TRBV25-1|NA|NA
TGTGCCAGCAGTAGGGGAGAGACCCAGTACTTC
CASSRGETQYF
>14|TRBJ2-2|TRBV2|NA|once
TGTGCCAGCAGTGAAAAATTGGGTTCCGGGGAGCTGTTTTTT
CASSEKLGSGELFF
>11|TRBJ2-7|TRBV20-1|NA|NA
TGCAGTGGGGGACTTAACTACGAGCAGTACTTC
CSGGLNYEQYF
>13|TRBJ2-5|TRBV6-6|TRBD1|NA
TGTGCCAGCAGGACGACAGGGATCGAGACCCAGTACTTC
CASRTTGIETQYF
>13|TRBJ2-1|TRBV19|NA|NA
TGTGCCAGTAGTAACAGGGTCTTGAATGAGCAGTTCTTC
CASSNRVLNEQFF
>14|TRBJ1-1|TRBV5-1|TRBD1|few
TGCGCCAGCAGCCCGGGACAGGGAGCGACTGAAGCTTTCTTT
CASSPGQGATEAFF
>13|TRBJ1-1|TRBV18|NA|NA
TGTGCCAGCTCACCCCAGGGACTCACTGAAGCTTTCTTT
CASSPQGLTEAFF
>15|TRBJ2-3|TRBV7-9|TRBD1|NA
TGTGCCATTACACCGACAGGGTCGGGCACAGATACGCAGTATTTT
CAITPTGSGTDTQYF
>14|TRBJ2-3|TRBV2|NA|once
TGTGCCAGCAGTGAAGATGGGATCACAGATACGCAGTATTTT
CASSEDGITDTQYF
>13|TRBJ2-5|TRBV7-9|NA|once
TGTGCCAGCAGCTTACAGGCCCAAGAGACCCAGTACTTC
CASSLQAQETQYF
>16|TRBJ2-5|TRBV9|NA|NA
TGTGCCAGCAGCGTAGGTACGGGACAACCCTTGGAGACCCAGTACTTC
CASSVGTGQPLETQYF
>17|TRBJ1-3|TRBV7-9|NA|NA
TGTGCCAGCAGCTTAGCAGGAAGGGTTACCCCTGGAAACACCATATATTTT
CASSLAGRVTPGNTIYF
>14|TRBJ2-4|TRBV28|TRBD1|NA
TGTGCCAGCAGCCCGGGACAGGGCCGAAACATTCAGTACTTC
CASSPGQGRNIQYF